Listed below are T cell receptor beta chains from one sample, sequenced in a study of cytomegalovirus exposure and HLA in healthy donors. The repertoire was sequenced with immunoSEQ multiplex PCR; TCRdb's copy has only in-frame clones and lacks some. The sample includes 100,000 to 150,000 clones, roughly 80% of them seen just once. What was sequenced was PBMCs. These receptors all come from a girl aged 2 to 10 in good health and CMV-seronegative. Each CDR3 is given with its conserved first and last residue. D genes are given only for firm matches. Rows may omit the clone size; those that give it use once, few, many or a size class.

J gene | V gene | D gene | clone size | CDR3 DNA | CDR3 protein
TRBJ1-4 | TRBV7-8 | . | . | TGTGCCAGCAGCTTAGCGCACAGCCCTAATGAAAAACTGTTTTTT | CASSLAHSPNEKLFF
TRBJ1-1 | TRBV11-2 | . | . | TGTGCCAGCAGCCTACCCGGGGGGCGATGGAACACTGAAGCTTTCTTT | CASSLPGGRWNTEAFF
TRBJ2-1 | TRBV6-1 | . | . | TGTGCCAGCAGTGAGTACAGACCTGACTTTGGAGGGCATGAGCAGTTCTTC | CASSEYRPDFGGHEQFF
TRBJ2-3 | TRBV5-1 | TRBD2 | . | TGCGCCAGCAGCCAAAATCCGGGACTAGCGGGGGGCTTCGTAGGGACAGATACGCAGTATTTT | CASSQNPGLAGGFVGTDTQYF
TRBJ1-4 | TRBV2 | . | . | TGTGCCAGCAGTGAAACAGCTAATGAAAAACTGTTTTTT | CASSETANEKLFF
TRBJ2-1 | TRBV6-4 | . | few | TGTGCCAGCAGTGAAATGGACAGTTCCTACAATGAGCAGTTCTTC | CASSEMDSSYNEQFF
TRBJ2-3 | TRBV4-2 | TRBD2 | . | TGTGCCAGCAGCGACGGGACTAGCGGCACAGATACGCAGTATTTT | CASSDGTSGTDTQYF
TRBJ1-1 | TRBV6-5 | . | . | TGTGCCAGCAGTTACTCTCGCGGACAGTCGACATTTGCGGCTTTCTTT | CASSYSRGQSTFAAFF
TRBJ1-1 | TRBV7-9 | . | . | TGTGCCAGCAGCTTGGACAGAGAAGCTTTCTTT | CASSLDREAFF
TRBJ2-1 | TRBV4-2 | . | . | TGTGCCAGCAGCCAAGATAGGAGGGGTAATGAGCAGTTCTTC | CASSQDRRGNEQFF
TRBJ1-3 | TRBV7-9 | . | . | TGTGCCAGCAGCTCTCCAGTATTTCGGACAGCGGACTTGGACACCATATATTTT | CASSSPVFRTADLDTIYF
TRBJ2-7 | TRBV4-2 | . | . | TGTGCCAGCAGCCAAAACAGGGCCTACGAGCAGTACTTC | CASSQNRAYEQYF
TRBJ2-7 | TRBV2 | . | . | TGTGCCAGCAGACCCCAACCACGGTCGGGGTACGAGCAGTACTTC | CASRPQPRSGYEQYF